These 10 T cell receptor beta chains were all obtained from the same sample, sequenced in a study of blood T cell repertoires in COVID-19. Repertoires were generated with immunoSEQ multiplex PCR, while TCRdb's copy carries only in-frame clones and drops some. Here the sample spans under 300,000 clones, about nine tenths being singletons. The sequencing input was peripheral blood. These receptors were collected from a man aged 25-40 years with COVID-19, enrolled during active disease.

This sequence joins TRBV9 and TRBJ1-3; D unclear. Germline CDR1 and CDR2: SGDLS and YYNGEE. V was shortened by 5 bases and J by 0 bases, with 12 bases between the two germline ends. The CDR3 totals 15 residues. CDR3 region: CASSGHPSSGNTIYF. CDR3 bases: TGTGCCAGCAGTGGGCACCCGAGCTCTGGAAACACCATATATTTT.

V gene TRBV2 combines with J gene TRBJ2-3; 9 bases match TRBD2. Trimming took 3 bases from V and 5 from J; bases not matched to a gene: 9. Germline V CDR1 and CDR2: SNHLY, FYNNEI. This CDR3 is built from 16 residues. CDR3 nucleotide sequence: TGTGCCAGCAGTGATCCGGCGGGGGGGCCTTTAGATACGCAGTATTTT. It is translated as CASSDPAGGPLDTQYF.

The CDR3 is CASNRRYEQYF. CDR3 DNA sequence: TGTGCCAGCAATCGGAGGTACGAGCAGTACTTC. The rearrangement joins TRBV2 to TRBJ2-7, with D possibly matching TRBD2 (5 bases). Looked up from germline, CDR1 is SNHLY and CDR2 is FYNNEI. Trimming removed 7 bases at V and 4 bases at J, with 8 bases between. This CDR3 has 11 residues.

This clone was observed once. The chain is built from TRBV27 and TRBJ1-6; 8 bases align to TRBD1. Germline V gene data show CDR1 as MNHEY and CDR2 as SMNVEV (reference sequence). V was pared by 3 bases and J by 7 bases, with 2 bases of the junction left unmatched. This CDR3 is 14 amino acids long. CDR3 sequence: CASSFTGGNSPLHF. For the CDR3, the DNA is TGTGCCAGCAGTTTCACAGGGGGGAATTCACCCCTCCACTTT.

The chain is built from TRBV5-1 and TRBJ1-6; D might be TRBD1 (6 bases). This CDR3 spans 13 amino acids. With 0 bases removed from V and 8 bases from J, the gap between germline ends came to 6 bases. Germline CDR1 reads SGHRS; CDR2 reads YFSETQ. In DNA, the CDR3 is TGCGCCAGCAGCTTGGCAGGGGATTCACCCCTCCACTTT. As protein: CASSLAGDSPLHF.

The gene calls are TRBV4-2 and TRBJ1-5; maybe TRBD1 (6 bases). This CDR3 is built from 15 residues. Germline CDR1 reads LGHNA; CDR2 reads YNFKEQ. V lost 0 bases to trimming and J lost 6 bases, with 12 bases between them. The CDR3 nucleotides read TGTGCCAGCAGCCAAGATTTGGGGGCTGCTCAGCCCCAGCATTTT. Translation gives CASSQDLGAAQPQHF.

The chain has TRBV6-6 and TRBJ1-1, with D maybe TRBD1 (5 bases). The V and J ends lost 4 bases and 1 base respectively, with 7 bases between them. Looked up from germline, CDR1 is MNHNY and CDR2 is SVGAGI (reference sequence). This CDR3 contains 13 residues. DNA of the CDR3: TGTGCCAGCAGTTTGACAGAGAACACTGAAGCTTTCTTT. Residues: CASSLTENTEAFF.

The chain links TRBV9 to TRBJ2-1, with a weak D call TRBD2 (6 bases). Trimming left V 0 bases short and J 8 bases short, with 15 bases between. In germline, CDR1 is SGDLS, CDR2 YYNGEE. CDR3 length: 15 residues. DNA for the CDR3: TGTGCCAGCAGCGTAGCAGCTGGGGGGTTAGATGAGCAGTTCTTC. Encoded protein: CASSVAAGGLDEQFF.

The V and J genes are TRBV18 and TRBJ2-3; 13 bases agree with TRBD2. This CDR3 is 15 amino acids long. The V and J ends lost 3 bases and 3 bases, in that order; junction bases with no gene match: 0. Germline-derived CDR1 and CDR2 are KGHSH and LQKENI. The CDR3 bases are TGTGCCAGCTCACCGGGACTAGCGGGGACAGATACGCAGTATTTT. Amino acid sequence: CASSPGLAGTDTQYF.

The chain has TRBV18 and TRBJ1-6; possible D gene TRBD1, 6 bases. Germline CDR1 is KGHSH and CDR2 is LQKENI. The CDR3 covers 15 residues. V dropped 3 bases and J dropped 4 bases, with 10 bases sitting between them. This chain's CDR3 is CASSPQGMYNSPLHF. Written as DNA, the CDR3 is TGTGCCAGCTCACCGCAGGGGATGTATAATTCACCCCTCCACTTT.